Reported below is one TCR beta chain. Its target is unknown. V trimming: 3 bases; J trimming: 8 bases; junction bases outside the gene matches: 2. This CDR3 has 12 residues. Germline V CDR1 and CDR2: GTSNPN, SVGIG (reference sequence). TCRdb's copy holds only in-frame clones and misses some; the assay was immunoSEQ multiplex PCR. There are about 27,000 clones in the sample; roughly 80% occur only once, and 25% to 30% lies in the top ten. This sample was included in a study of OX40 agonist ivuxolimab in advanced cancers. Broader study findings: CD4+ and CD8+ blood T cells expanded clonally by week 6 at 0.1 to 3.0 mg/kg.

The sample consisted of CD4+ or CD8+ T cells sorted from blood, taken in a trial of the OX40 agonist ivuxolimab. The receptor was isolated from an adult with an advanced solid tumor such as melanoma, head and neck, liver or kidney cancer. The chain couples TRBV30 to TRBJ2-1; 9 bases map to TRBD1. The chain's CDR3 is CAWRDRGYEQFF. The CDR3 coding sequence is TGTGCCTGGAGGGACAGGGGTTATGAGCAGTTCTTC.